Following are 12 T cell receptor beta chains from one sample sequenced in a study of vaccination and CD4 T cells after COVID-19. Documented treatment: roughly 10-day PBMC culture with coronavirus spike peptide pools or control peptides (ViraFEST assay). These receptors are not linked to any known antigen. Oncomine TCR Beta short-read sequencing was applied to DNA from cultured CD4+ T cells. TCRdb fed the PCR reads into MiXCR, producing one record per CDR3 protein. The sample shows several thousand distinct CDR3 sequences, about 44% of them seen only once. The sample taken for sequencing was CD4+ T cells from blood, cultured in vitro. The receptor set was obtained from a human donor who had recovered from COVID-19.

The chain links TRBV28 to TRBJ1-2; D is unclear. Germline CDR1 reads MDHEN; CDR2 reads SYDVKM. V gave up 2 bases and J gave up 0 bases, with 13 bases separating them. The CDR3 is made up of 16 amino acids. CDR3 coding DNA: TGTGCCAGCAGTTTAGCCAGGACTGGTCCTAACTATGGCTACACCTTC. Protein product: CASSLARTGPNYGYTF.

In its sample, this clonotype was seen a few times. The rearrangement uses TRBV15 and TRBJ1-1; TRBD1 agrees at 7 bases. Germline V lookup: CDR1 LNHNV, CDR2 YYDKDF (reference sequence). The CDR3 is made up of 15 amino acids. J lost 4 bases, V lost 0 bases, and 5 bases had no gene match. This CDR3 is CATSRDNTGVTEAFF. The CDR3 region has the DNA TGTGCCACCAGCAGAGATAACACAGGGGTCACTGAAGCTTTCTTT.

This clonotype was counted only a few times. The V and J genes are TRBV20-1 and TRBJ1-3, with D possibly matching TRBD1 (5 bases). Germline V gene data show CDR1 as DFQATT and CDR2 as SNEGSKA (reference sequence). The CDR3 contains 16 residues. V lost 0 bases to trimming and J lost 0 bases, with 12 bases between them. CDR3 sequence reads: CSAREWGGSSGNTIYF. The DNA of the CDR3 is TGCAGTGCTAGAGAGTGGGGCGGTTCCTCTGGAAACACCATATATTTT.

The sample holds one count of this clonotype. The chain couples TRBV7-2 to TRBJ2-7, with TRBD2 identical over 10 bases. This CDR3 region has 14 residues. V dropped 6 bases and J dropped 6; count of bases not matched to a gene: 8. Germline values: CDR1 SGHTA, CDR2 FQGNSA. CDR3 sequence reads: CASRSQVAGGEQYF. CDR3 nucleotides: TGTGCCAGCAGATCCCAGGTAGCGGGGGGCGAGCAGTACTTC.

The CDR3: CASSDSTAGADTQYF. In DNA form, the CDR3 reads TGTGCCAGCAGTGACTCCACAGCTGGAGCAGATACGCAGTATTTT. The gene calls are TRBV6-4 and TRBJ2-3; D is uncertain. CDR1 and CDR2 (germline): MRHNA, SNTAGT. V lost 0 bases and J 4 bases, leaving 11 bases between the germline ends. This CDR3 contains 15 residues.

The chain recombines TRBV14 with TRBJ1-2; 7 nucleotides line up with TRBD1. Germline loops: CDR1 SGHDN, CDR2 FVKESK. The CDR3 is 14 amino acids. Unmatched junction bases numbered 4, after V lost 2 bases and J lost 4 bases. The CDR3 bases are TGTGCCAGCAGCCAACAGACAGGGATCTATGGCTACACCTTC. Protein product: CASSQQTGIYGYTF.

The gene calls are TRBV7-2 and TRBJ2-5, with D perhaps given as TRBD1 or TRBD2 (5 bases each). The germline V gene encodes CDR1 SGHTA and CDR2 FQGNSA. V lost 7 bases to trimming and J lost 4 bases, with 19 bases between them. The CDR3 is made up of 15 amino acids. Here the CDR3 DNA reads TGTGCCAGCACCCCACTGGGGGACCAAGTAGAGACCCAGTACTTC. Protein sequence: CASTPLGDQVETQYF.

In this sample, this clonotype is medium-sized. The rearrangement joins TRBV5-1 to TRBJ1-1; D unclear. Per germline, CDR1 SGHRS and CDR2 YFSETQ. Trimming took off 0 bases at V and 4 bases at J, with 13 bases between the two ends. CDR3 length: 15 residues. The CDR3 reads CASSLAWGGSTEAFF. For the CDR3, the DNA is TGCGCCAGCAGCTTGGCATGGGGAGGGAGCACTGAAGCTTTCTTT. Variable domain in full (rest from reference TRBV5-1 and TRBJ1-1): KAGVTQTPRYLIKTRGQQVTLSCSPISGHRSVSWYQQTPGQGLQFLFEYFSETQRNKGNFPGRFSGRQFSNSRSEMNVSTLELGDSALYLCASSLAWGGSTEAFFGQGTRLTVV.

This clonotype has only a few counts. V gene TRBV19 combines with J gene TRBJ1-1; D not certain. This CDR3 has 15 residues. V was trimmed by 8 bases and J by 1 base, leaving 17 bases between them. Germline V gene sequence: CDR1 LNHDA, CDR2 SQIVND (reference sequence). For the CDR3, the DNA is TGTGCCAGTTCCAATCTCGTCCCACCGAACACTGAAGCTTTCTTT. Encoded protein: CASSNLVPPNTEAFF.

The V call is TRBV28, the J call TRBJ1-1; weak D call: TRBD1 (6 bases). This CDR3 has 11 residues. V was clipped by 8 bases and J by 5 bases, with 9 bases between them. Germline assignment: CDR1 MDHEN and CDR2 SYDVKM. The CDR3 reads CASQGMTEAFF. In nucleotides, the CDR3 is TGTGCCAGCCAGGGGATGACTGAAGCTTTCTTT.

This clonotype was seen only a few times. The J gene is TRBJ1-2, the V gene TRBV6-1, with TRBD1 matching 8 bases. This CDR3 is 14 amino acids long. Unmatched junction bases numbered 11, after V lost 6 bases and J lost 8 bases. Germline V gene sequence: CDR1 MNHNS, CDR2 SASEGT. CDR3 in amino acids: CASRPGQGAPGYTF. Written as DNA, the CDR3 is TGTGCCAGCAGGCCTGGACAGGGAGCCCCGGGCTACACCTTC.

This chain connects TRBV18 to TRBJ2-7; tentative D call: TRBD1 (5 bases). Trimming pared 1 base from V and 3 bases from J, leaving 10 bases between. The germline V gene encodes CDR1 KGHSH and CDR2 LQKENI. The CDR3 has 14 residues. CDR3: CASSPQGPYYEQYF. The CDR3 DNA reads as TGTGCCAGCTCACCACAGGGGCCGTACTACGAGCAGTACTTC.